This T cell receptor beta chain was obtained from a study of T cell responses to AZD1222 COVID-19 vaccine. Germline V lookup: CDR1 KGHDR, CDR2 SFDVKD. V was clipped by 4 bases and J by 1 base; unmatched bases: 6. The CDR3 runs 16 residues. Sequencing used immunoSEQ multiplex PCR; TCRdb keeps in-frame clones, though not all of them. The table includes 100,000 or so clones, approximately 81% detected once. Sequences were derived from peripheral blood, sampled on day 0 of AZD1222 vaccination. The clonotype originates from an adult in good health. This chain links TRBV24-1 with TRBJ1-1; 9 nucleotides match TRBD1. The CDR3: CATSDKQGAGNTEAFF. The CDR3 bases are TGTGCCACCAGTGACAAACAGGGGGCCGGGAACACTGAAGCTTTCTTT.